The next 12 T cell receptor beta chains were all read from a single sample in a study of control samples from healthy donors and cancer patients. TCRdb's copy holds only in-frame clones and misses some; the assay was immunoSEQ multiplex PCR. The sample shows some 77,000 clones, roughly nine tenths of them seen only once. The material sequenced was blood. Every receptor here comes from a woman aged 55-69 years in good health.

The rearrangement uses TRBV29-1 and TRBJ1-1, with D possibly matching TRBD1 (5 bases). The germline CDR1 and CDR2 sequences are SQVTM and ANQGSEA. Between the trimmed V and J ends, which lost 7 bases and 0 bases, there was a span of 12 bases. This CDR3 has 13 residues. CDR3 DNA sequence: TGCAGCGCCATGACAGAAATGAACACTGAAGCTTTCTTT. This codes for CSAMTEMNTEAFF.

CDR3 protein: CASSLFGGRATDTQYF. The CDR3 DNA reads TGTGCCAGCAGCTTGTTTGGGGGACGGGCCACAGATACGCAGTATTTT. The chain is built from TRBV11-2 and TRBJ2-3, with D perhaps TRBD1 or TRBD2 (5 bases each). CDR1 SGHAT and CDR2 FQNNGV come from the germline V gene. The CDR3 consists of 16 residues. The V and J ends lost 3 bases and 2 bases respectively, with 15 bases between them.

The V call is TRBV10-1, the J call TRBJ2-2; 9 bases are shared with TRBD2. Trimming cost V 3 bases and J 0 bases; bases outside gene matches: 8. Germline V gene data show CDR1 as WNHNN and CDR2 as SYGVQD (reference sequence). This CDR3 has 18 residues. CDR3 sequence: CASSDGSGGYPNTGELFF. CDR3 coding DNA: TGCGCCAGCAGTGATGGGAGCGGGGGGTACCCGAACACCGGGGAGCTGTTTTTT.

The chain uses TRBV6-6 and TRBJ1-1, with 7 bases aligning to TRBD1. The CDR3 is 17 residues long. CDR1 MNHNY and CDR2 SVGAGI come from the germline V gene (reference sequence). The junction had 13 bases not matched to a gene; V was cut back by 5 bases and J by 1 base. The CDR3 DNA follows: TGTGCCAGCAGTCCACCACAGGGGCGCCGCGGGAACACTGAAGCTTTCTTT. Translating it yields CASSPPQGRRGNTEAFF.

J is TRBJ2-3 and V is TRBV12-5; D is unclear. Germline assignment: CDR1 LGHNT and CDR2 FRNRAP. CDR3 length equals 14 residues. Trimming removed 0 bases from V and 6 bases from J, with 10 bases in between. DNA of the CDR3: TGTGCTAGTGGTTTGGTACTTGTGGCCGATACGCAGTATTTT. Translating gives CASGLVLVADTQYF.

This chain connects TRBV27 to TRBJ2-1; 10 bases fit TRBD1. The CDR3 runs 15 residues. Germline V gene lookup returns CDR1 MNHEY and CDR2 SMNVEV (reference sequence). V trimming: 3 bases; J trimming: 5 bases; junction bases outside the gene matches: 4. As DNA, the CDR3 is TGTGCCAGCAGTTTCCTCGGGACAGGGGACAATGAGCAGTTCTTC. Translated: CASSFLGTGDNEQFF.

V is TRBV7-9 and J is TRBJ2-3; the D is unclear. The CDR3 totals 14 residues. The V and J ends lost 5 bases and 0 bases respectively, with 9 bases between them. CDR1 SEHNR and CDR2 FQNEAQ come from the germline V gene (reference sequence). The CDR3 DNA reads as TGTGCCAGCAGCCGCCGCGGCAGCACAGATACGCAGTATTTT. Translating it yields CASSRRGSTDTQYF.

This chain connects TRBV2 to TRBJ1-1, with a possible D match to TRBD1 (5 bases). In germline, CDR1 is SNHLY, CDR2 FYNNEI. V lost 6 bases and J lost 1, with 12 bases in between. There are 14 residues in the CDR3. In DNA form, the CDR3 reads TGTGCCAGCAGGGACAATGGGGAGAACACTGAAGCTTTCTTT. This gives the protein CASRDNGENTEAFF. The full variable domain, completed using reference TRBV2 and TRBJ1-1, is EPEVTQTPSHQVTQMGQEVILRCVPISNHLYFYWYRQILGQKVEFLVSFYNNEISEKSEIFDDQFSVERPDGSNFTLKIRSTKLEDSAMYFCASRDNGENTEAFFGQGTRLTVV.

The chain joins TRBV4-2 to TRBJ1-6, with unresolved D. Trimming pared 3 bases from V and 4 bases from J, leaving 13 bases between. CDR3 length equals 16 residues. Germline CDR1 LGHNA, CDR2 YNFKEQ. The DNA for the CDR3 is TGTGCCAGCAGCCACGGAAGGGAACCTTATAATTCACCCCTCCACTTT. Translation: CASSHGREPYNSPLHF.

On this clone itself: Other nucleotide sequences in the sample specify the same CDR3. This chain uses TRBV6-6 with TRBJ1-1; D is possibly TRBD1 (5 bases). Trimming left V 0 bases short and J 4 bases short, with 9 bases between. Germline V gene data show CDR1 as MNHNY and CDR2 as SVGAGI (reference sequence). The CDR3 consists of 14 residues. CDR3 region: CASSYSDTSTEAFF. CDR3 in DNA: TGTGCCAGCAGTTACTCGGACACCTCCACTGAAGCTTTCTTT.

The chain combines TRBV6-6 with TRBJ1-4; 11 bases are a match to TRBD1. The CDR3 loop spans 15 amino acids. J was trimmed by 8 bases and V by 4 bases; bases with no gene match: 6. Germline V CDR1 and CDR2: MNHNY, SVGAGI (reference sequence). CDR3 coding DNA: TGTGCCAGCAGTTTCGGACAGGGGGCAAAAGAAAAACTGTTTTTT. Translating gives CASSFGQGAKEKLFF.

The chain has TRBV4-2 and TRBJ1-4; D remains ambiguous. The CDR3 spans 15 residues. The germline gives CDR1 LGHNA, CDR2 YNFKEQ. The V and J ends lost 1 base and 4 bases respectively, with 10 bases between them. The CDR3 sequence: CASSQVSEYNEKLFF. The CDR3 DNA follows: TGTGCCAGCAGCCAAGTTTCCGAATATAATGAAAAACTGTTTTTT.